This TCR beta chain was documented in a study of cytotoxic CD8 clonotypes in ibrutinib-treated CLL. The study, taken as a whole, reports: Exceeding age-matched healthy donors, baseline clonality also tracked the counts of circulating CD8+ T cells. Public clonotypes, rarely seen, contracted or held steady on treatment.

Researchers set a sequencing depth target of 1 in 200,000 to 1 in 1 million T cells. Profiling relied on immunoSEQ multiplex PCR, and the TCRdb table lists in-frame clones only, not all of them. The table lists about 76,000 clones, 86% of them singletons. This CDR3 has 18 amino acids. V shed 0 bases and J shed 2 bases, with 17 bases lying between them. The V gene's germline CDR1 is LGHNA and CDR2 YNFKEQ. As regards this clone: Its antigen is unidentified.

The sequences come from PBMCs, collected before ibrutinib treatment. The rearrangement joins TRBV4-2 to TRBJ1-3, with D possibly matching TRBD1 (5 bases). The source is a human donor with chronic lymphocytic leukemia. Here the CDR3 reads CASSQERLRGIAGNTIYF. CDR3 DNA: TGTGCCAGCAGCCAAGAGAGACTAAGGGGAATCGCTGGAAACACCATATATTTT.